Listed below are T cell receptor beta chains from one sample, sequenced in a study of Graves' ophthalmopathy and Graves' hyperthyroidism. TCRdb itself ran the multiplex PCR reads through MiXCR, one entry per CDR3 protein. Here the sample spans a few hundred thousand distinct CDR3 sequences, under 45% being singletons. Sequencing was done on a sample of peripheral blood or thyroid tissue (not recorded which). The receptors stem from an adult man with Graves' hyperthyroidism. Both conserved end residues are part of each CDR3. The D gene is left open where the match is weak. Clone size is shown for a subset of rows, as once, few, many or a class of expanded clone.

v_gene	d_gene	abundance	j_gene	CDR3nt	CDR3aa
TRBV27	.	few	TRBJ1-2	TGTGCCAGCAGTTTATCGGGCGGAGGAAACTATGGCTACACCTTC	CASSLSGGGNYGYTF
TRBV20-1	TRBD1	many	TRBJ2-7	TGCAGTGCGCGAGTCTCTCCGACAGGGCTATTCAAGCAGTACTTC	CSARVSPTGLFKQYF
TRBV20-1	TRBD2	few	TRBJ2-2	TGCAGTGCTAGAGGGGAGAGCGGAGCGGGGGGGCACACCGGGGAGCTGTTTTTT	CSARGESGAGGHTGELFF
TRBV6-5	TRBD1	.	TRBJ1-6	TGTGCCAGCAGTACCCGGACAGGAAGCTATAATTCACCCCTCCACTTT	CASSTRTGSYNSPLHF
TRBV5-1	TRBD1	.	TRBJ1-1	TGCGCCAGCAGCTGGGGACAGCTAGGCACTGAAGCTTGCTTT	CASSWGQLGTEACF
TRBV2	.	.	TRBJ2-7	TGTGCCAGCAGGGCGTTCTTCGGGGGTCTATCCGCCTACGAGCAGTGCTTC	CASRAFFGGLSAYEQCF
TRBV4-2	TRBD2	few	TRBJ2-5	TGTGCCAGCAGCCAAGATCGGCAGCTAGCGGGGGGTGAGACCCAGTACTTC	CASSQDRQLAGGETQYF
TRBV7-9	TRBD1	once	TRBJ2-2	TGTGCCAGCAGCTTAGCACAGGGGGTGACCGGGGAGCTGTTTTTT	CASSLAQGVTGELFF
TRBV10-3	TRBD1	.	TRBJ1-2	TGTGCCATCAGTCCGGACAGGCCTTATGGCTACACCTTC	CAISPDRPYGYTF
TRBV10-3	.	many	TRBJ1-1	TGTGCCATCCGTGGTACCAGGAAGAACACTGAAGCTTTCTTT	CAIRGTRKNTEAFF
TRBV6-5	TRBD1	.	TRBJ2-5	TGTGCCAGCAGTTACTTGGGACAGGGGGCAGAGACCCAGTACTTC	CASSYLGQGAETQYF
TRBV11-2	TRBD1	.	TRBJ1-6	TGTGCCAGCAGCTTCGGGACAGCGAAATTTGAACCCCTCCACTTT	CASSFGTAKFEPLHF
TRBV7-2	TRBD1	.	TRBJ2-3	TGTGCCAGCAGCTTAGCTGGGACAGGGGGCCCAGATACGCAGTATTTT	CASSLAGTGGPDTQYF
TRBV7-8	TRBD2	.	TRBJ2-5	TGTGCCAGCAGCTTGGCGGGGACTAGCGGGGGCAGGGAGACCCAGTACTTC	CASSLAGTSGGRETQYF
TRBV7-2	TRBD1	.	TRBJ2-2	TGTGCCAGCAGCGCGCGGGGGACAGGGTACTCGAACACCGGGGAGCTGTTTTTT	CASSARGTGYSNTGELFF
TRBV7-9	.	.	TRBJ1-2	TGTGCCAGCAGCTTAATGGAAGGGGATGGCTACACCTTC	CASSLMEGDGYTF
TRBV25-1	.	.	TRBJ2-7	TGTGCCAGCAGTGGGACAGGGAGGGTCTACGAGCAGTACTTC	CASSGTGRVYEQYF
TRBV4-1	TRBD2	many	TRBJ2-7	TGCGCCAGCAGCCTGGGACTAGCGGACGCCTACGAGCAGTACTTC	CASSLGLADAYEQYF
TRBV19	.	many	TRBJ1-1	TGTGCCAGTAGTATCCGCGTGTCAACTGAAGCTTTCTTT	CASSIRVSTEAFF
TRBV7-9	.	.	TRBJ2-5	TGTGCTAGCAGCTTAGCAGGAAAGGCTGGGGCCGAGGGAGAGACCCAGTACTTC	CASSLAGKAGAEGETQYF
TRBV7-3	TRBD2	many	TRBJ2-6	TGTGCCAGCAGCTTAACGGGGGGGAACTCTGGGGCCAACGTCCTGACTTTC	CASSLTGGNSGANVLTF
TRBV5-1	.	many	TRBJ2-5	TGCGCCAGCAGAACCACTGGGCCCCAAGAGACCCAGTACTTC	CASRTTGPQETQYF
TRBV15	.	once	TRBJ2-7	TGTGCCACCAGCAGTTCGACCCGTTACTACGAGCAGTACTTC	CATSSSTRYYEQYF
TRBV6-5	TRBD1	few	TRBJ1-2	TGTGCCAGCAGTCCCCAACAGGGGAAGCTAAACTATGGCTACACCTTC	CASSPQQGKLNYGYTF
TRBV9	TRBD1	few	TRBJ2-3	TGTGCCAGCAGTGACAGGGCCACAGATACGCAGTATTTT	CASSDRATDTQYF
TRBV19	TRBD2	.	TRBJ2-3	TGTGCCAGTAGTGTAGGACTAGCGGCAGATACGCAGTATTTT	CASSVGLAADTQYF
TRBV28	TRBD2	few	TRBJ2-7	TGTGCCAGCAGTCTCTGGGCTAGCGGCGCGTACGAGCAGTACTTC	CASSLWASGAYEQYF
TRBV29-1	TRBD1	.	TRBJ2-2	TGCAGCACGGACAGGGCCGGGGAGCTGTTTTTT	CSTDRAGELFF